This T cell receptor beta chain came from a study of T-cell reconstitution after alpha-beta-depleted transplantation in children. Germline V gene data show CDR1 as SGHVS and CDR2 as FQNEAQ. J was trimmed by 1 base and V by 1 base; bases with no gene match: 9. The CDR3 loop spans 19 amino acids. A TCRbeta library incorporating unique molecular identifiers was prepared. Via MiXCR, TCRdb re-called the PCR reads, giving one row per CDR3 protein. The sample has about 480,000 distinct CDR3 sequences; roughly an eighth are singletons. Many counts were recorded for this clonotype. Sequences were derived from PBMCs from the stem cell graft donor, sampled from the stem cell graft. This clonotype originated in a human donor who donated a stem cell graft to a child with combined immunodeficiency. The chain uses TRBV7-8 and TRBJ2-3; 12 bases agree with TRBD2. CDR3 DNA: TGTGCCAGCAGCTTAGAAGCTAGCGGGAGGGTGTACGGCACAGATACGCAGTATTTT. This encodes CASSLEASGRVYGTDTQYF.